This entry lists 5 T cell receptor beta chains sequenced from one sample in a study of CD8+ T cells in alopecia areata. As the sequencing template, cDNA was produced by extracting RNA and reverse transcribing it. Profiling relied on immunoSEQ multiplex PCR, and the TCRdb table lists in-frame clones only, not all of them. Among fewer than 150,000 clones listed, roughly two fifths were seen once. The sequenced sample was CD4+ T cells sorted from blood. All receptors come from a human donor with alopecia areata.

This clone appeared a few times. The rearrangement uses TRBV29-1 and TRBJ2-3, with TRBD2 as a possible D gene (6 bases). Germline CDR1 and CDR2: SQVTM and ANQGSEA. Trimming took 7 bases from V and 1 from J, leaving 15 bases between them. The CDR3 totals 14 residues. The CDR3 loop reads CSAKGRGRTDTQYF. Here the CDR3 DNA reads TGCAGCGCCAAGGGGCGGGGTCGCACAGATACGCAGTATTTT.

The CDR3 sequence is CAWAINEKLFF. As DNA, the CDR3 is TGTGCCTGGGCGATTAATGAAAAACTGTTTTTT. The chain combines TRBV30 with TRBJ1-4, with D uncertain. Germline-derived CDR1 and CDR2 are GTSNPN and SVGIG (reference sequence). Trimming removed 5 bases at V and 4 bases at J, with 5 bases between. The CDR3 runs to 11 residues. Full variable domain (rest looked up from reference TRBV30 and TRBJ1-4): SQTIHQWPATLVQPVGSPLSLECTVEGTSNPNLYWYRQAAGRGLQLLFYSVGIGQISSEVPQNLSASRPQDRQFILSSKKLLLSDSGFYLCAWAINEKLFFGSGTQLSVL.

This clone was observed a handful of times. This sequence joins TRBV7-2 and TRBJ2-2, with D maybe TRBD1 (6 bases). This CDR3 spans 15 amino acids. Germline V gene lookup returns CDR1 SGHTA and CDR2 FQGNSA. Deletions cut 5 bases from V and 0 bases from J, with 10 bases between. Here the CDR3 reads CASSPQGTNTGELFF. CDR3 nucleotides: TGTGCCAGCAGCCCACAGGGAACGAACACCGGGGAGCTGTTTTTT.

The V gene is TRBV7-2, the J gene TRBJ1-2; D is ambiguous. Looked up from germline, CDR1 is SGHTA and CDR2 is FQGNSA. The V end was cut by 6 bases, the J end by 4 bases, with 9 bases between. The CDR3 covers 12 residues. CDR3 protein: CASSSGRYGYTF. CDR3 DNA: TGTGCCAGCAGTTCAGGTCGCTATGGCTACACCTTC.

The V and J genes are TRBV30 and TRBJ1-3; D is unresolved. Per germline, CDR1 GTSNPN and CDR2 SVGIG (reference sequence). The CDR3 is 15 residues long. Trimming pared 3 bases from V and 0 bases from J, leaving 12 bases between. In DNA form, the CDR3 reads TGTGCCTGGAGAGAGGAATACAGCTCTGGAAACACCATATATTTT. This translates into CAWREEYSSGNTIYF.